The 14 T cell receptor beta chains below come from one sample, sequenced in a study of OX40 agonist ivuxolimab in advanced cancers. The method was immunoSEQ multiplex PCR; TCRdb's version includes in-frame clones alone and lacks a portion of them. This table has 66,000 or so clones, roughly 87% appearing once. Sequencing was performed on CD4+ or CD8+ T cells sorted from blood, taken in a trial of the OX40 agonist ivuxolimab. Source of these receptors: an adult with an advanced solid tumor such as melanoma, head and neck, liver or kidney cancer.

CDR3 sequence: CASSFQGANQPQHF. In DNA, the CDR3 is TGTGCCAGCAGTTTCCAGGGAGCGAATCAGCCCCAGCATTTT. The V gene is TRBV28, the J gene TRBJ1-5, with D possibly being TRBD1 (5 bases). Between the trimmed V and J ends, which lost 3 bases and 4 bases, there was a span of 10 bases. Germline V lookup: CDR1 MDHEN, CDR2 SYDVKM. This CDR3 spans 14 amino acids.

The V and J genes are TRBV19 and TRBJ2-1, with 7 nucleotides matching TRBD2. The CDR3 runs 15 residues. Germline loops: CDR1 LNHDA, CDR2 SQIVND (reference sequence). J was trimmed by 0 bases and V by 4 bases; bases with no gene match: 3. CDR3 nucleotides: TGTGCCAGTAGTAAGGGCGGGAGCTCCTACAATGAGCAGTTCTTC. Protein: CASSKGGSSYNEQFF.

V usage is TRBV9 and J usage is TRBJ2-5, with TRBD2 identical over 7 bases. CDR3 length: 15 residues. Trimming cost V 3 bases and J 5 bases; bases outside gene matches: 10. Germline CDR1 reads SGDLS; CDR2 reads YYNGEE. The CDR3 region has the DNA TGTGCCAGCAGCGGTGGACTAGTTTCGGGGGAGACCCAGTACTTC. Translation gives CASSGGLVSGETQYF. The variable domain in full, with the rest retrieved from reference TRBV9 and TRBJ2-5, is DSGVTQTPKHLITATGQRVTLRCSPRSGDLSVYWYQQSLDQGLQFLIQYYNGEERAKGNILERFSAQQFPDLHSELNLSSLELGDSALYFCASSGGLVSGETQYFGPGTRLLVL.

This CDR3 reads CAISEEQGAGTGELFF. Written as DNA, the CDR3 is TGTGCCATCAGTGAGGAACAGGGGGCGGGCACCGGGGAGCTGTTTTTT. The chain joins TRBV10-3 to TRBJ2-2, with 9 positions matching TRBD1. The V gene end was trimmed by 2 bases and the J gene end by 4 bases; junction bases not matched to a gene: 5. Germline V gene data show CDR1 as ENHRY and CDR2 as SYGVKD. The CDR3 is made up of 16 amino acids.

The genes are TRBV30 and TRBJ2-3, with D perhaps matching TRBD1 (7 bases). The CDR3 length is 13 residues. Germline V lookup: CDR1 GTSNPN, CDR2 SVGIG (reference sequence). Trimming left V 4 bases short and J 2 bases short, with 10 bases between. The CDR3 bases are TGTGCCTGGACAGGGGGGTCCACAGATACGCAGTATTTT. It codes for CAWTGGSTDTQYF.

The chain employs TRBV10-3 and TRBJ2-7; D gene ambiguous. The CDR3 spans 11 residues. V gave up 7 bases and J gave up 5 bases, with 9 bases separating them. Looked up from germline, CDR1 is ENHRY and CDR2 is SYGVKD. CDR3 coding DNA: TGTGCCATCACAAATTCCGACGAGCAGTACTTC. Translating gives CAITNSDEQYF.

Remarks on this clone: One junction end does not reproduce the germline sequence, and a read error may be involved. The chain carries TRBV19 and TRBJ1-4; maybe TRBD1 (5 bases). CDR1 is LNHDA and CDR2 is SQIVND in the germline V gene (reference sequence). The CDR3 consists of 15 residues. The CDR3 DNA reads as TGTGCCAGTAGTATCTCGGGGGGAGCTAACGAAAAACTGTTTTTT. Translation: CASSISGGANEKLFF. The full variable domain, rest sourced from reference TRBV19 and TRBJ1-4, is DGGITQSPKYLFRKEGQNVTLSCEQNLNHDAMYWYRQDPGQGLRLIYYSQIVNDFQKGDIAEGYSVSREKKESFPLTVTSAQKNPTAFYLCASSISGGANEKLFFGSGTQLSVL.

This sequence joins TRBV11-2 and TRBJ1-4; no firm D call. Germline V gene sequence: CDR1 SGHAT, CDR2 FQNNGV. The V end lost 5 bases, the J end lost 6 bases, and 19 bases lay between the germline ends. This CDR3 spans 16 amino acids. CDR3 residues: CASSPPRAFMDEKLFF. Here the CDR3 DNA reads TGTGCCAGCAGCCCACCCCGGGCGTTTATGGATGAAAAACTGTTTTTT. The full variable domain, in which reference TRBV11-2 and TRBJ1-4 provide the parts outside the CDR3, is EAGVAQSPRYKIIEKRQSVAFWCNPISGHATLYWYQQILGQGPKLLIQFQNNGVVDDSQLPKDRFSAERLKGVDSTLKIQPAKLEDSAVYLCASSPPRAFMDEKLFFGSGTQLSVL.

The genes are TRBV5-5 and TRBJ2-7; 8 nucleotides match TRBD2. The CDR3 spans 12 residues. The ends lost 3 bases at V and 6 bases at J; junction bases unmatched: 2. Germline CDR1 is SGHKS and CDR2 is YYEKEE (reference sequence). CDR3 sequence reads: CASSWAGGEQYF. For the CDR3, the DNA is TGTGCCAGCAGCTGGGCGGGGGGCGAGCAGTACTTC.

This chain connects TRBV7-2 to TRBJ2-2, with TRBD1 as a possible D gene (6 bases). V was clipped by 1 base and J by 7 bases, with 13 bases between them. The germline V gene has CDR1 SGHTA and CDR2 FQGNSA. The CDR3 has 15 residues. CDR3 amino acids: CASSLGDRPIGELFF. The CDR3 DNA follows: TGTGCCAGCAGCTTAGGAGACAGGCCGATCGGGGAGCTGTTTTTT. The full variable domain, completed using reference TRBV7-2 and TRBJ2-2, is GAGVSQSPSNKVTEKGKDVELRCDPISGHTALYWYRQSLGQGLEFLIYFQGNSAPDKSGLPSDRFSAERTGGSVSTLTIQRTQQEDSAVYLCASSLGDRPIGELFFGEGSRLTVL.

Of note for this clone: Other DNA sequences from this sample encode an identical CDR3 as well. The chain uses TRBV5-1 and TRBJ2-7, with D unresolved. Germline V gives CDR1 SGHRS, CDR2 YFSETQ. The germline V and J ends were trimmed by 0 bases and 3 bases, with 7 bases remaining between them. This CDR3 region has 13 residues. The CDR3 here is CASSLAVSYEQYF. The CDR3 region has the DNA TGCGCCAGCAGCTTGGCTGTGAGCTACGAGCAGTACTTC.

This rearrangement joins TRBV7-9 to TRBJ1-1; D is ambiguous. Trimming stripped 3 bases from V and 3 bases from J, with 11 bases between. This CDR3 spans 14 amino acids. Per the germline V gene, CDR1 is SEHNR and CDR2 is FQNEAQ (reference sequence). The CDR3 sequence: CASSLETRYTEAFF. In nucleotides, the CDR3 is TGTGCCAGCAGCTTGGAGACAAGGTACACTGAAGCTTTCTTT.

The V and J genes are TRBV7-9 and TRBJ2-1; 7 bases agree with TRBD2. V trimming: 5 bases; J trimming: 6 bases; junction bases outside the gene matches: 4. The CDR3 covers 13 residues. Germline V gene lookup returns CDR1 SEHNR and CDR2 FQNEAQ (reference sequence). The CDR3: CASSLLAFNEQFF. The CDR3 DNA is TGTGCCAGCAGCCTACTAGCGTTCAATGAGCAGTTCTTC.

This clone has a single count. The V gene is TRBV7-2, the J gene TRBJ2-1; 8 positions agree with TRBD1. Unmatched junction bases numbered 8, after V lost 4 bases and J lost 0 bases. CDR1 and CDR2 from the germline V gene are SGHTA and FQGNSA. The CDR3 totals 17 residues. In DNA, the CDR3 is TGTGCCAGCAGCTCAGGACAGGGTAAAAGCTCCTACAATGAGCAGTTCTTC. Residues: CASSSGQGKSSYNEQFF.